These 29 T cell receptor beta chains were all obtained from the same sample, sequenced in a study of cytomegalovirus exposure and HLA in healthy donors. With 60 Vbeta and 13 Jbeta primers, the PCR was carried out. The protocol was immunoSEQ multiplex PCR, while the TCRdb copy is restricted to in-frame clones and leaves out a portion. The table has about 160,000 clones, around 80% seen once; the top ten hold about 1.3%. Sample: PBMCs. These receptors came from a male donor in good health and CMV-seronegative.

The V and J genes are TRBV9 and TRBJ2-2; a possible D gene is TRBD2 (5 bases). The V gene lost 1 base and the J gene lost 6 bases, with 10 bases spanning the gap. The germline V gene has CDR1 SGDLS and CDR2 YYNGEE. CDR3 size: 14 residues. CDR3 sequence reads: CASSVTSLAGELFF. As DNA, the CDR3 is TGTGCCAGCAGCGTAACTAGTTTAGCCGGGGAGCTGTTTTTT.

The V gene is TRBV9, the J gene TRBJ2-7; TRBD2 aligns across 9 bases. The J segment lost 9 bases and the V segment lost 4 bases, leaving 8 bases of the junction unmatched. Germline values: CDR1 SGDLS, CDR2 YYNGEE. CDR3 length: 13 amino acids. CDR3 in DNA: TGTGCCAGCAGCTCTGAACTAGCGGGTCTGCAGTACTTC. Its protein is CASSSELAGLQYF.

The chain joins TRBV5-8 to TRBJ2-7; the D gene is possibly TRBD1 (5 bases). The CDR3 totals 12 residues. Trimming took off 2 bases at V and 6 bases at J, with 9 bases between the two ends. Germline values: CDR1 SGHTS, CDR2 YDEGEE. The CDR3 coding sequence is TGTGCCAGCAGCTTCAGGGTTTTCGAGCAGTACTTC. It translates to CASSFRVFEQYF.

The chain carries TRBV4-3 and TRBJ2-1, with TRBD1 matching 9 bases. V trimming: 0 bases; J trimming: 7 bases; junction bases outside the gene matches: 10. The CDR3 sequence is 17 residues long. Germline V lookup: CDR1 LGHNA, CDR2 YSLEER. The CDR3: CASSQDVRTGGTNEQFF. The CDR3 DNA reads TGCGCCAGCAGCCAAGATGTACGAACAGGGGGCACGAATGAGCAGTTCTTC.

This rearrangement joins TRBV6-1 to TRBJ2-7; 13 positions match TRBD2. Looked up from germline, CDR1 is MNHNS and CDR2 is SASEGT. V trimming: 6 bases; J trimming: 0 bases; junction bases outside the gene matches: 2. The CDR3 is made up of 15 amino acids. Here the CDR3 reads CASSRTSGSSYEQYF. CDR3 DNA sequence: TGTGCCAGCAGCCGGACTAGCGGGAGCTCCTACGAGCAGTACTTC.

This clone was counted once. The J gene is TRBJ2-4, the V gene TRBV5-4; D is perhaps TRBD2 (5 bases). The CDR3 spans 16 residues. Germline V gene data show CDR1 as SGHNT and CDR2 as YYREEE (reference sequence). Trimming pared 0 bases from V and 6 bases from J, leaving 16 bases between. The CDR3, as DNA: TGTGCCAGCAGCTTGGGCGGGCCCCTAGAGACAAACATTCAGTACTTC. Protein: CASSLGGPLETNIQYF. The full variable domain, its missing parts supplied by reference TRBV5-4 and TRBJ2-4, is ETGVTQSPTHLIKTRGQQVTLRCSSQSGHNTVSWYQQALGQGPQFIFQYYREEENGRGNFPPRFSGLQFPNYSSELNVNALELDDSALYLCASSLGGPLETNIQYFGAGTRLSVL.

With regard to this clone: Compared with germline, one end of the junction differs, possibly owing to a read error. The identical CDR3 is also encoded by other nucleotide sequences in the sample. V and J are TRBV7-2 and TRBJ2-7, with 7 bases lining up with TRBD2. This CDR3 is built from 14 residues. The germline V gene encodes CDR1 SGHTA and CDR2 FQGNSA. Here the CDR3 reads CASSLSTSEYEQYF. The CDR3 region has the DNA TGCGCCAGCAGCTTAAGCACTAGCGAGTACGAGCAGTACTTC.

V usage is TRBV7-8 and J usage is TRBJ2-3; D uncertain. Looked up from germline, CDR1 is SGHVS and CDR2 is FQNEAQ. The CDR3 is 15 residues long. V gave up 5 bases and J gave up 8 bases, with 20 bases separating them. The DNA for the CDR3 is TGTGCCAGCAGCCTTAGCAGCACCTCTTATGGTACGCAGTATTTT. It encodes CASSLSSTSYGTQYF.

This clone was seen just once. The genes are TRBV5-6 and TRBJ1-3, with TRBD1 matching 8 bases. CDR3 size: 15 residues. The V and J ends lost 6 bases and 2 bases, in that order; junction bases with no gene match: 7. CDR1 SGHDT and CDR2 YYEEEE come from the germline V gene. CDR3 residues: CASTQAGGAGNTIYF. DNA of the CDR3: TGTGCCAGCACCCAGGCAGGGGGCGCTGGAAACACCATATATTTT.

This clone was detected only a few times. This chain uses TRBV5-1 with TRBJ1-1; D uncertain. CDR3 length equals 13 residues. The germline CDR1 and CDR2 sequences are SGHRS and YFSETQ. V was trimmed by 3 bases and J by 0 bases, leaving 6 bases between them. CDR3 in amino acids: CASSSQLNTEAFF. The CDR3 nucleotides are TGCGCCAGCAGCTCACAATTGAACACTGAAGCTTTCTTT.

The chain employs TRBV5-8 and TRBJ2-7, with 9 bases matching TRBD2. With V trimmed by 4 bases and J by 2 bases, 4 bases remained unmatched. CDR1 is SGHTS and CDR2 is YDEGEE in the germline V gene. The CDR3 spans 14 residues. This chain's CDR3 is CASSHSGGAYEQYF. The CDR3 nucleotides are TGTGCCAGCAGCCATAGCGGGGGAGCCTACGAGCAGTACTTC.

The rearrangement uses TRBV29-1 and TRBJ2-5; 11 bases align to TRBD1. CDR1 is SQVTM, CDR2 ANQGSEA, per germline. CDR3 length equals 16 residues. After removal of 0 bases from V and 0 bases from J, the junction contained 3 bases not matched to a gene. CDR3 in amino acids: CSVEDWTGGNQETQYF. The CDR3 DNA sequence: TGCAGCGTTGAAGATTGGACAGGGGGCAACCAAGAGACCCAGTACTTC.

This chain links TRBV28 with TRBJ2-7, with D possibly being TRBD1 (6 bases). V lost 2 bases to trimming and J lost 2 bases, with 10 bases between them. The CDR3 is 14 residues long. Germline V gene lookup returns CDR1 MDHEN and CDR2 SYDVKM. CDR3 DNA sequence: TGTGCCAGCAGTTTAGGACAGTACCCCTACGAGCAGTACTTC. Translating gives CASSLGQYPYEQYF.

Worth noting for this clone: The sample has other DNA sequences that encode this CDR3 too. The J gene is TRBJ2-7, the V gene TRBV6-1; TRBD1 matches at 7 bases. The CDR3 spans 14 residues. J lost 0 bases, V lost 4 bases, and 3 bases had no gene match. Per the germline V gene, CDR1 is MNHNS and CDR2 is SASEGT. The CDR3 sequence is CASSADRSSYEQYF. The CDR3 coding sequence is TGTGCCAGCAGTGCGGACAGGTCCTCCTACGAGCAGTACTTC.

Notes on this clone: Distinct nucleotide sequences in the sample also encode this CDR3. The gene calls are TRBV29-1 and TRBJ1-5, with D perhaps TRBD1 (5 bases). Germline V lookup: CDR1 SQVTM, CDR2 ANQGSEA. The CDR3 spans 13 residues. V dropped 2 bases and J dropped 5 bases, with 10 bases sitting between them. The CDR3 spells CSVELGGDQPQHF. The CDR3 nucleotides are TGCAGCGTTGAATTGGGGGGGGATCAGCCCCAGCATTTT.

V usage is TRBV6-5 and J usage is TRBJ2-7; TRBD2 aligns across 7 bases. CDR1 and CDR2 (germline): MNHEY, SVGAGI. This CDR3 comprises 15 residues. The V gene end was trimmed by 4 bases and the J gene end by 4 bases; junction bases not matched to a gene: 10. The CDR3 is CASSCGLGRIYEQYF. CDR3 nucleotide sequence: TGTGCCAGCAGTTGCGGACTAGGAAGGATTTACGAGCAGTACTTC.

This clone was observed a few times. The V and J genes are TRBV14 and TRBJ2-5; tentatively, D is TRBD1 (5 bases). The CDR3 spans 16 residues. Germline assignment: CDR1 SGHDN and CDR2 FVKESK. V gave up 5 bases and J gave up 2 bases, with 18 bases separating them. The CDR3 loop is CASSNWGSAQQETQYF. The CDR3 nucleotides read TGTGCCAGCAGCAATTGGGGCAGTGCCCAACAAGAGACCCAGTACTTC.

The count of this clone is one. V is TRBV4-2 and J is TRBJ2-5; 9 bases line up with TRBD2. The CDR3 is made up of 16 amino acids. V dropped 2 bases and J dropped 5; count of bases not matched to a gene: 9. Germline V CDR1 and CDR2: LGHNA, YNFKEQ. DNA for the CDR3: TGTGCCAGCAGCCAAACTGAGCGGGGGGTGTTGGAGACCCAGTACTTC. It yields the protein CASSQTERGVLETQYF.

This clone was seen just once. This chain links TRBV28 with TRBJ2-5, with 8 bases fitting TRBD1. Per germline, CDR1 MDHEN and CDR2 SYDVKM. V was clipped by 6 bases and J by 7 bases; unmatched bases: 4. CDR3 length equals 12 residues. As DNA, the CDR3 is TGTGCCAGCAGGACCGGGACAGGGACCCAGTACTTC. The encoded protein is CASRTGTGTQYF. Full variable domain (rest looked up from reference TRBV28 and TRBJ2-5): DVKVTQSSRYLVKRTGEKVFLECVQDMDHENMFWYRQDPGLGLRLIYFSYDVKMKEKGDIPEGYSVSREKKERFSLILESASTNQTSMYLCASRTGTGTQYFGPGTRLLVL.

This clone was seen just once. The chain is built from TRBV7-2 and TRBJ1-1; 12 bases are a match to TRBD1. Germline CDR1 and CDR2: SGHTA and FQGNSA. V was clipped by 5 bases and J by 11 bases; unmatched bases: 6. The CDR3 has 13 residues. CDR3 region: CASSPRDRGRAFF. The CDR3 DNA reads as TGTGCCAGCAGCCCCCGGGACAGGGGGCGTGCTTTCTTT.

The chain couples TRBV4-1 to TRBJ2-7; D unclear. Trimming cost V 1 base and J 3 bases, with 13 bases left between them. This CDR3 has 15 residues. Per germline, CDR1 MGHRA and CDR2 YSYEKL. CDR3: CASSQGPVENYEQYF. For the CDR3, the DNA is TGCGCCAGCAGCCAAGGTCCGGTCGAGAACTACGAGCAGTACTTC.

The chain joins TRBV5-4 to TRBJ2-3, with TRBD2 identical over 9 bases. Germline CDR1 reads SGHNT; CDR2 reads YYREEE (reference sequence). The CDR3 consists of 15 residues. V was pared by 4 bases and J by 0 bases, with 3 bases of the junction left unmatched. The CDR3 spells CASSRGLASTDTQYF. CDR3 DNA sequence: TGTGCCAGCAGCAGGGGACTAGCTAGCACAGATACGCAGTATTTT.

V is TRBV30 and J is TRBJ2-7, with TRBD2 identical over 7 bases. V lost 5 bases and J lost 2; bases outside the gene matches: 3. Germline-derived CDR1 and CDR2 are GTSNPN and SVGIG (reference sequence). CDR3 length: 12 amino acids. The CDR3 region is CAWGLGTYEQYF. CDR3 nucleotide sequence: TGTGCCTGGGGACTAGGGACCTACGAGCAGTACTTC. Complete variable domain (other parts from reference TRBV30 and TRBJ2-7): SQTIHQWPATLVQPVGSPLSLECTVEGTSNPNLYWYRQAAGRGLQLLFYSVGIGQISSEVPQNLSASRPQDRQFILSSKKLLLSDSGFYLCAWGLGTYEQYFGPGTRLTVT.

The chain joins TRBV19 to TRBJ2-5, with 8 bases lining up with TRBD1. The ends lost 4 bases at V and 4 bases at J; junction bases unmatched: 11. The CDR3 has 16 residues. Germline CDR1 is LNHDA and CDR2 is SQIVND (reference sequence). The CDR3 protein is CASSRRGQGYGETQYF. The CDR3 DNA follows: TGTGCCAGTAGTAGACGTGGACAGGGTTATGGAGAGACCCAGTACTTC.

CDR3 sequence: CASSPEGQASSYNEQFF. The CDR3 bases are TGTGCCAGCAGTCCAGAAGGACAGGCTAGCTCCTACAATGAGCAGTTCTTC. J is TRBJ2-1 and V is TRBV28, with TRBD1 matching 7 bases. J gave up 0 bases and V 5 bases, and 10 bases lay outside the gene matches. Germline lookup yields CDR1 MDHEN and CDR2 SYDVKM. This CDR3 comprises 17 residues.

A single count supports this clone. The rearrangement links TRBV2 to TRBJ2-3, with a weak D call TRBD1 (5 bases). V was shortened by 4 bases and J by 2 bases, with 10 bases between the two germline ends. The CDR3 extends over 14 amino acids. CDR1 and CDR2 (germline): SNHLY, FYNNEI. The DNA of the CDR3 is TGTGCCAGCAGTGCTGGGGCCTCCACAGATACGCAGTATTTT. Amino acids: CASSAGASTDTQYF.

V usage is TRBV5-6 and J usage is TRBJ2-7; possibly TRBD2 for D (7 bases). The germline CDR1 and CDR2 sequences are SGHDT and YYEEEE. V was pared by 4 bases and J by 2 bases, with 13 bases between. The CDR3 is made up of 14 amino acids. The DNA of the CDR3 is TGTGCCAGCAGCCCTAGCGGACAGACCTACGAGCAGTACTTC. Its protein is CASSPSGQTYEQYF.

The chain carries TRBV6-9 and TRBJ2-7; tentative D call: TRBD2 (6 bases). This CDR3 has 20 residues. CDR1 and CDR2 from the germline V gene are MNHGY and SVAAGI. V was pared by 6 bases and J by 2 bases, with 32 bases between. The CDR3 reads CASSLTVLKPGNSGAYEQYF. The CDR3 DNA follows: TGTGCCAGCAGCTTAACTGTATTAAAGCCTGGGAATTCGGGGGCCTACGAGCAGTACTTC.

The chain combines TRBV29-1 with TRBJ2-5; D is perhaps TRBD2 (6 bases). The CDR3 extends over 14 amino acids. Germline V gene data show CDR1 as SQVTM and CDR2 as ANQGSEA. V dropped 6 bases and J dropped 5 bases, with 19 bases sitting between them. The CDR3 sequence is CSVDARGATETQYF. CDR3 sequence (DNA): TGCAGCGTGGACGCGCGGGGCGCTACCGAGACCCAGTACTTC.